These T cell receptor beta chains were read from a single sample in a study of shared clonotypes between healthy human individuals. Measured with immunoSEQ multiplex PCR; TCRdb has only the in-frame clones, and not every one. The data hold about 2,200,000 clones, with approximately 94% observed a single time. Material: naive CD8+ T cells from PBMCs. The receptors were gathered from a man between 18 and 35 years old in good health. Some clones in this sample may be carry-over from other donors' samples. The CDR3 runs from the conserved cysteine through the conserved F or W. D genes are given only for firm matches.

NA	TRBV30	TRBJ2-5	CAWNLISRETQYF	TGTGCCTGGAATTTAATAAGTAGAGAGACCCAGTACTTC
TRBD2	TRBV7-6	TRBJ2-5	CASSPGLAGVEGRVVETQYF	TGTGCCAGCAGCCCAGGACTAGCGGGGGTGGAGGGCCGGGTGGTCGAGACCCAGTACTTC
TRBD2	TRBV11-2	TRBJ2-3	CASSLSPPPAGGIWDTQYF	TGTGCCAGCAGCTTATCCCCCCCACCAGCGGGAGGAATTTGGGATACGCAGTATTTT
TRBD1	TRBV29-1	TRBJ2-7	CSVSDRGFEQYF	TGCAGCGTTTCCGACAGGGGTTTCGAGCAGTACTTC
TRBD1	TRBV13	TRBJ1-1	CASSPRDSQPEAFF	TGTGCCAGCAGCCCCAGGGACAGTCAACCTGAAGCTTTCTTT
NA	TRBV7-8	TRBJ1-2	CASSPLVSGNYGYTF	TGTGCCAGCAGCCCGCTGGTATCAGGGAACTATGGCTACACCTTC
TRBD1	TRBV6-5	TRBJ1-2	CASRGTGGSYGYTF	TGTGCCAGCAGGGGGACAGGGGGCTCCTATGGCTACACCTTC
NA	TRBV6-5	TRBJ2-7	CASSYGVGGLHEQYF	TGTGCCAGCAGTTACGGAGTTGGAGGGCTCCACGAGCAGTACTTC
NA	TRBV11-2	TRBJ2-1	CASSPRASYNEQFF	TGTGCCAGCAGCCCTAGGGCCAGCTACAATGAGCAGTTCTTC
NA	TRBV9	TRBJ2-7	CASSERSSTSISYEQYF	TGTGCCAGCAGCGAGAGGTCCAGTACCTCAATCTCCTACGAGCAGTACTTC
TRBD2	TRBV7-8	TRBJ2-1	CASSLGLAGPVRVLGEQFF	TGTGCCAGCAGCTTGGGACTAGCGGGCCCGGTTCGAGTTCTAGGAGAGCAGTTCTTC
NA	TRBV9	TRBJ2-6	CASSVADSHFRANVLTF	TGTGCCAGCAGCGTAGCTGACAGCCACTTCAGGGCCAACGTCCTGACTTTC
NA	TRBV7-2	TRBJ2-5	CASTWGYRAEGETQYF	TGTGCCAGCACCTGGGGATACAGGGCGGAGGGAGAGACCCAGTACTTC